The present TCR beta chain was sequenced within a study of PD-L1 blockade in urothelial cancer. At the level of the study: Across blood samples, T cells had a median count of about 150,000.

TCR analog templates of synthetic origin were spiked into each PCR. TCRdb's copy holds only in-frame clones and misses some; the assay was immunoSEQ multiplex PCR. In the table there are fewer than 85,000 clones, 84% of which are singletons. Documented time point: pretreatment peripheral blood. In its sample, this clone was seen once. The source of this sequence is a woman in her seventies with urothelial cancer. The sequencing here drew on PBMCs, taken around atezolizumab (anti-PD-L1) treatment.

The CDR3 nucleotides read TGTGCCAGCAGCTATAGGACTAGCGGGGTTGGCAATGAGCAGTTCTTC. Translating it yields CASSYRTSGVGNEQFF. The V call is TRBV9, the J call TRBJ2-1, with TRBD2 matching over 12 bases. V gave up 4 bases and J gave up 6 bases; unmatched junction bases: 8. From germline, CDR1 is SGDLS and CDR2 YYNGEE. The CDR3 loop spans 16 amino acids. The full variable domain, rest sourced from reference TRBV9 and TRBJ2-1, is DSGVTQTPKHLITATGQRVTLRCSPRSGDLSVYWYQQSLDQGLQFLIQYYNGEERAKGNILERFSAQQFPDLHSELNLSSLELGDSALYFCASSYRTSGVGNEQFFGPGTRLTVL.